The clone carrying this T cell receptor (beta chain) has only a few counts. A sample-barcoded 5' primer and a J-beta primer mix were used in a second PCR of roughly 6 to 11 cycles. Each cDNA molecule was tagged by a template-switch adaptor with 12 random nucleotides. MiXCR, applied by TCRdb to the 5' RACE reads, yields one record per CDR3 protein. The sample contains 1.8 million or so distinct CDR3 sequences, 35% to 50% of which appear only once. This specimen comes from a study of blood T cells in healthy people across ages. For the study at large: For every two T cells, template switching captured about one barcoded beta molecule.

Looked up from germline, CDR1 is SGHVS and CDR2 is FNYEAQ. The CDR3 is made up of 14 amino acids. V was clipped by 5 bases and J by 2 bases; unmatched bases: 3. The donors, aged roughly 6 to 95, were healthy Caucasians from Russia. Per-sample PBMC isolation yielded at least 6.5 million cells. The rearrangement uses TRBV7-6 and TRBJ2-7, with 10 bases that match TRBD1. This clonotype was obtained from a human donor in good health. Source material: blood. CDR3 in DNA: TGTGCCAGCAGCGACGGACAGGGGGCCTACGAGCAGTACTTC. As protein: CASSDGQGAYEQYF.